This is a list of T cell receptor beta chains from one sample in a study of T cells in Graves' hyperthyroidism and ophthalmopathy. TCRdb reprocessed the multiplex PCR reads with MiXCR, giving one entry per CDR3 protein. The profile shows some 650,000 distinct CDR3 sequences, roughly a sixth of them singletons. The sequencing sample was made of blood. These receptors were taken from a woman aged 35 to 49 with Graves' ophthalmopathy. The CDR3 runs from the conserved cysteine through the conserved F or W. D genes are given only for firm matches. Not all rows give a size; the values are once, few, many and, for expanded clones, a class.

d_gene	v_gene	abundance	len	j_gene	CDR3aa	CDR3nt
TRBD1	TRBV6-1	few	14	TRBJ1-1	CASRSTGVLTEAFF	TGTGCCAGCAGGTCTACAGGGGTACTTACTGAAGCTTTCTTT
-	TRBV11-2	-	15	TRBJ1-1	CASSQADTMNTEAFF	TGTGCCAGCAGCCAAGCGGACACCATGAACACTGAAGCTTTCTTT
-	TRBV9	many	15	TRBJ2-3	CASSDPRASWDTQYF	TGTGCCAGCAGCGACCCAAGGGCTAGTTGGGATACGCAGTATTTT
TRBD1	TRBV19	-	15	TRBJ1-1	CASKPGQGPNTEAFF	TGTGCCAGTAAACCCGGACAGGGGCCGAACACTGAAGCTTTCTTT
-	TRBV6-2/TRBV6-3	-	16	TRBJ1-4	CASLMGGGSGLEKLFF	TGTGCCAGCCTGATGGGGGGGGGCAGTGGCCTTGAAAAACTGTTTTTT
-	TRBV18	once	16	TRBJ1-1	CASSPITGTENTEAFF	TGTGCCAGCTCACCGATAACCGGGACTGAGAACACTGAAGCTTTCTTT
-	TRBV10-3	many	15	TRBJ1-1	CATKGFGDRDTEAFF	TGTGCCACCAAGGGGTTCGGGGATAGGGACACTGAAGCTTTCTTT
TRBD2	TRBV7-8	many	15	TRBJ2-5	CASSFFSGSRETQYF	TGTGCCAGCAGCTTTTTCAGCGGGAGCCGGGAGACCCAGTACTTC
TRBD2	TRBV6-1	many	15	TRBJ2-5	CASRDQRGPQETQYF	TGTGCCAGCCGCGACCAGCGGGGTCCGCAAGAGACCCAGTACTTC
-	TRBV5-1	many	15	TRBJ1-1	CASSLELTMNTEAFF	TGCGCCAGCAGCTTGGAGTTGACAATGAACACTGAAGCTTTCTTT
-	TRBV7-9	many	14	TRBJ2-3	CASSPRVAGDTQYF	TGTGCCAGCAGCCCTCGTGTTGCGGGCGATACGCAGTATTTT
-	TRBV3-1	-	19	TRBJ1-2	CASSQRSGPRALPFYGYTF	TGTGCCAGCAGCCAAAGGAGCGGTCCCCGGGCCCTTCCTTTCTATGGCTACACCTTC
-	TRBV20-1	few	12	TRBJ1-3	CSARDRGNTIYF	TGCAGTGCTAGAGATAGGGGAAACACCATATATTTT
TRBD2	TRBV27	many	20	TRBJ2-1	CASSLLTSGRVLRSYNEQFF	TGTGCCAGCAGTTTATTAACTAGCGGGAGAGTATTACGCTCCTACAATGAGCAGTTCTTC
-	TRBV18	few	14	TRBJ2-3	CASSRGASTDTQYF	TGTGCCAGCTCACGGGGGGCTAGCACAGATACGCAGTATTTT
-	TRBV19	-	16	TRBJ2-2	CASSPQRGFNTGELFF	TGTGCCAGTAGTCCCCAGCGCGGGTTCAACACCGGGGAGCTGTTTTTT
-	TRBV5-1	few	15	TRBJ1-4	CASSLVSGKGEKLFF	TGCGCCAGCAGCTTGGTCTCCGGGAAGGGTGAAAAACTGTTTTTT
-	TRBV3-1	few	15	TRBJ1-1	CASSQVHLGGSEAFF	TGTGCCAGCAGCCAAGTCCACTTAGGGGGTAGTGAAGCTTTCTTT
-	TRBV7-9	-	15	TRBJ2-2	CASSLRGENTGELFF	TGTGCCAGCAGCCTGAGGGGGGAGAACACCGGGGAGCTGTTTTTT
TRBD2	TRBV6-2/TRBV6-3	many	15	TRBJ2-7	CASSYVGGRGYEQYF	TGTGCCAGCAGTTACGTTGGCGGGAGAGGCTACGAGCAGTACTTC
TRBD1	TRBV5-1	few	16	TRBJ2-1	CASSFTSGTGNNEQFF	TGCGCCAGCAGCTTTACATCCGGGACAGGGAACAATGAGCAGTTCTTC
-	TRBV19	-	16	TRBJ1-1	CASSTPGAPMNTEAFF	TGTGCCAGTAGTACCCCCGGGGCCCCGATGAACACTGAAGCTTTCTTT
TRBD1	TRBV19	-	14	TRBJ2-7	CASSIGTGGYEQYF	TGTGCCAGTAGTATAGGGACAGGGGGCTACGAGCAGTACTTC
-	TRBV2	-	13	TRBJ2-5	CASSYLAGETQYF	TGTGCCAGCAGTTATCTAGCCGGGGAGACCCAGTACTTC
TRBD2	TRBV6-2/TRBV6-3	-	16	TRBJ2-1	CASSYSRAAGVDEQFF	TGTGCCAGCAGTTACTCGAGGGCAGCGGGAGTGGATGAGCAGTTCTTC
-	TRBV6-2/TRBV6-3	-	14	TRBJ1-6	CASRETVNNSPLHF	TGTGCCAGCAGGGAGACAGTGAATAATTCACCCCTCCACTTT
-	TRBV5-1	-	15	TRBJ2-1	CASRQGFLGGNEQFF	TGCGCCAGCAGGCAGGGGTTTCTAGGGGGCAATGAGCAGTTCTTC
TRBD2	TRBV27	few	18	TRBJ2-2	CASSLSGGLAGGTGELFF	TGTGCCAGCAGTTTATCGGGGGGGCTAGCGGGGGGAACCGGGGAGCTGTTTTTT
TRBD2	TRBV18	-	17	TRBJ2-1	CASSPFSAGLAQDEQFF	TGTGCCAGCTCACCCTTCTCGGCGGGACTAGCGCAGGATGAGCAGTTCTTC
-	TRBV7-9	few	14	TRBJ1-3	CASSHGTSGNTIYF	TGTGCCAGCTCCCACGGGACCTCTGGAAACACCATATATTTT
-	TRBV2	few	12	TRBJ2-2	CASSGAAGELFF	TGTGCCAGCAGTGGGGCGGCCGGGGAGCTGTTTTTT
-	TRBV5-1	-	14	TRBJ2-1	CASSLEGLSNEQFF	TGCGCCAGCAGCTTGGAGGGACTCAGCAATGAGCAGTTCTTC